Listed here is a single T cell receptor (beta chain). Germline CDR1 reads MGHRA; CDR2 reads YSYEKL. The CDR3 consists of 14 residues. The junction had 5 bases not matched to a gene; V was cut back by 4 bases and J by 5 bases. The data were taken from a study of blood T cell repertoires in COVID-19. The protocol was immunoSEQ multiplex PCR, while the TCRdb copy is restricted to in-frame clones and leaves out a portion. The sample includes 30,000 or so clones, 87% seen only once; the top ten take over 12%. This chain links TRBV4-1 with TRBJ2-1; 7 nucleotides align to TRBD1. Sequencing input: peripheral blood. This TCR came from a man between 60 and 70 years old with active COVID-19. CDR3 bases: TGCGCCAGCAGCCCCCGGGACAGAGACAATGAGCAGTTCTTC. Translated, it gives CASSPRDRDNEQFF.